This T cell receptor beta chain stems from a study of CD8+ T cells in alopecia areata. After isolation, RNA underwent reverse transcription to generate cDNA as the sequencing template. TCRdb keeps only in-frame clones here, not all; method: immunoSEQ multiplex PCR. The sample has some 120,000 clones, around 63% seen once. Germline V gene data show CDR1 as SGHAT and CDR2 as FQDESV (reference sequence). This CDR3 is built from 14 residues. After removal of 5 bases from V and 7 bases from J, the junction contained 10 bases not matched to a gene. Sample treatment: oral pan-JAK inhibitor, 5-10 mg twice daily.

The source was CD4+ T cells sorted from blood, collected at week 4, from a patient treated with tofacitinib. This sequence originates from a human donor with alopecia areata. The gene calls are TRBV11-1 and TRBJ1-2, with 7 bases matching TRBD1. For the CDR3, the DNA is TGTGCCAGCAGCCCGACGACAGGGCCTACTGGCTACACCTTC. This codes for CASSPTTGPTGYTF.